This TCR beta chain is from a study of CD8 T cells in ankylosing spondylitis. Study results and limitations: Typical of ankylosing spondylitis blood, it appeared, was a TCR beta motif of several highly homologous variants. Certain motif variants had earlier appeared in reactive arthritis synovial fluid and blood.

TCRdb independently ran MiXCR on the 5' RACE reads; one entry per CDR3 protein. The table includes roughly 300,000 distinct CDR3 sequences, 8% detected once. Comments on this clonotype: Its specificity is not known.

The specimen was blood, either unsorted or a sorted T cell fraction (not recorded which). The TCR sequence derives from a male donor with ankylosing spondylitis.

The CDR3 protein is CASSTILGTDNEQFF. In nucleotides, the CDR3 is TGTGCCAGCAGCACTATCCTAGGGACTGACAATGAGCAGTTCTTC. V gene TRBV7-2 combines with J gene TRBJ2-1; a possible D gene is TRBD2 (6 bases). CDR1 and CDR2 (germline): SGHTA, FQGNSA. The ends were cut back, 5 bases at V and 5 bases at J, with 16 bases in the middle. The CDR3 has 15 residues.